The 14 T cell receptor beta chains presented below share a single source sample, sequenced in a study of T cell repertoires in cytomegalovirus infection. MiXCR was run by TCRdb on the reads, yielding one entry per CDR3 protein. This sample has around 450,000 distinct CDR3 sequences, with approximately 32% found just once. The sequenced sample consisted of PBMCs. The receptor source for this set is a human donor in good health (CMV status not recorded). Some clones in this sample may be carry-over from other donors' samples.

This clonotype was counted ten times or more. The V gene is TRBV15, the J gene TRBJ1-2; D gene uncertain. The CDR3 length is 13 residues. Germline-derived CDR1 and CDR2 are LNHNV and YYDKDF (reference sequence). V lost 1 base and J 1 base, leaving 4 bases between the germline ends. As DNA, the CDR3 is TGTGCCACCAGCAGAGCCGGTAACTATGGCTACACCTTC. Protein sequence: CATSRAGNYGYTF.

This clonotype was found a few times. Germline and junction disagree at one end, which may indicate a read error. The chain couples TRBV7-7 to TRBJ2-5; 11 bases map to TRBD2. Germline V gene sequence: CDR1 SSHAT, CDR2 FNYEAQ (reference sequence). The CDR3 has 14 amino acids. In DNA form, the CDR3 reads TGTGCCAGCAGCCTAGCGGGGGGCGATGAGACCCAGTACTTC. This translates into CASSLAGGDETQYF.

This sequence joins TRBV4-1 and TRBJ1-2, with D uncertain. Per the germline V gene, CDR1 is MGHRA and CDR2 is YSYEKL. The CDR3 length is 13 residues. V was shortened by 1 base and J by 10 bases, with 13 bases between the two germline ends. CDR3 DNA sequence: TGCGCCAGCAGCCAAGTAACAGTTAATGTCTACACCTTC. This codes for CASSQVTVNVYTF.

For this clonotype: The missing conserved phenylalanine or tryptophan at the end of this CDR3 makes a read error likely. V usage is TRBV7-8 and J usage is TRBJ2-1; maybe TRBD1 (5 bases). Germline V gene sequence: CDR1 SGHVS, CDR2 FQNEAQ. The CDR3 runs to 14 residues. Deletions cut 7 bases from V and 4 bases from J, with 14 bases between. CDR3 nucleotides: TGTGCCAGCAAGGTAAATACAGGTTACAATGAGCAGTTCTTA. Translating gives CASKVNTGYNEQFL.

V usage is TRBV7-2 and J usage is TRBJ2-1, with 9 bases lining up with TRBD1. The CDR3 is 15 amino acids. After removal of 5 bases from V and 4 bases from J, the junction contained 6 bases not matched to a gene. Germline CDR1 reads SGHTA; CDR2 reads FQGNSA. CDR3 in amino acids: CASSRQGESYNEQFF. CDR3 nucleotide sequence: TGTGCCAGCAGCCGACAGGGGGAATCATACAATGAGCAGTTCTTC.

Concerning this clonotype: A much larger clone lies a single base off, so this may be a read error. The CDR3: CSSSATGGSYNEQFF. The CDR3 DNA sequence: TGTTCCAGCAGCGCAACAGGGGGATCCTACAATGAGCAGTTCTTC. This chain uses TRBV7-9 with TRBJ2-1; 8 bases fit TRBD1. Germline CDR1 reads SEHNR; CDR2 reads FQNEAQ (reference sequence). CDR3 size: 15 residues.

The genes are TRBV6-1 and TRBJ2-7, with a possible D match to TRBD2 (5 bases). In germline, CDR1 is MNHNS, CDR2 SASEGT. V lost 8 bases, J lost 1 base, and 12 bases lay in between. The CDR3 is 13 residues long. The CDR3: CASWTGGSYEQYF. The CDR3 DNA sequence: TGTGCCAGCTGGACGGGCGGGTCCTACGAGCAGTACTTC.

The sample holds a few counts of this clonotype. The chain recombines TRBV6-5 with TRBJ1-6; the D gene is possibly TRBD1 (5 bases). The V and J ends lost 0 bases and 6 bases respectively, with 9 bases between them. The V gene's germline CDR1 is MNHEY and CDR2 SVGAGI. The CDR3 extends over 15 amino acids. The CDR3 here is CASSYSGGGNSPLHF. DNA for the CDR3: TGTGCCAGCAGTTACTCGGGCGGGGGTAATTCACCCCTCCACTTT.

The chain combines TRBV6-8 with TRBJ1-2; 12 bases match TRBD1. The ends lost 6 bases at V and 4 bases at J; junction bases unmatched: 9. Germline CDR1 MNHGY, CDR2 SAAAGT. The CDR3 length is 16 residues. CDR3 residues: CASSQGGQGAPYGYTF. The DNA of the CDR3 is TGTGCCAGCAGCCAAGGGGGACAGGGGGCCCCCTATGGCTACACCTTC.

This clonotype has a count of ten or more. The genes are TRBV7-2 and TRBJ2-7; D is perhaps TRBD1 (8 bases). The CDR3 is 14 residues long. Trimming stripped 5 bases from V and 7 bases from J, with 18 bases between. Per germline, CDR1 SGHTA and CDR2 FQGNSA. For the CDR3, the DNA is TGTGCCAGCAGCCCTACAGGGGGGGGCTGGGAGCAGTACTTC. It specifies CASSPTGGGWEQYF.

This clonotype has just a few counts. The chain has TRBV5-1 and TRBJ2-3; D may match TRBD1 or TRBD2 (6 bases each). The CDR3 contains 16 residues. V was trimmed by 4 bases and J by 4 bases, leaving 19 bases between them. CDR1 is SGHRS and CDR2 is YFSETQ in the germline V gene. The CDR3 loop reads CASSRQVGSGADTQYF. The DNA for the CDR3 is TGCGCCAGCAGCCGACAGGTCGGATCGGGAGCAGATACGCAGTATTTT.

This clonotype was detected a few times. The CDR3 bases are TGTGCCAGCAGCCTCCCCGGGACAGGAGCTAACTATGGCTACACCTTC. This translates into CASSLPGTGANYGYTF. The chain recombines TRBV12-3 or TRBV12-4 with TRBJ1-2, with 8 bases aligning to TRBD1. The CDR3 is 16 residues long. V lost 6 bases, J lost 0 bases, and 9 bases stayed unmatched.

This clonotype was recorded at least ten times. The chain employs TRBV12-3 or TRBV12-4 and TRBJ1-1; 7 bases are shared with TRBD1. V lost 6 bases, J lost 1 base, and 8 bases stayed unmatched. This CDR3 region has 15 residues. DNA for the CDR3: TGTGCCAGCAGGTTTGACAGGGACACGAACACTGAAGCTTTCTTT. It codes for CASRFDRDTNTEAFF.

The chain links TRBV10-3 to TRBJ1-6, with D possibly matching TRBD1 (5 bases). Germline lookup yields CDR1 ENHRY and CDR2 SYGVKD. V lost 6 bases and J lost 0, with 12 bases in between. The CDR3 has 16 residues. CDR3 in DNA: TGTGCCATCAGCCCCCGACAGAGCTCCTATAATTCACCCCTCCACTTT. Protein: CAISPRQSSYNSPLHF.